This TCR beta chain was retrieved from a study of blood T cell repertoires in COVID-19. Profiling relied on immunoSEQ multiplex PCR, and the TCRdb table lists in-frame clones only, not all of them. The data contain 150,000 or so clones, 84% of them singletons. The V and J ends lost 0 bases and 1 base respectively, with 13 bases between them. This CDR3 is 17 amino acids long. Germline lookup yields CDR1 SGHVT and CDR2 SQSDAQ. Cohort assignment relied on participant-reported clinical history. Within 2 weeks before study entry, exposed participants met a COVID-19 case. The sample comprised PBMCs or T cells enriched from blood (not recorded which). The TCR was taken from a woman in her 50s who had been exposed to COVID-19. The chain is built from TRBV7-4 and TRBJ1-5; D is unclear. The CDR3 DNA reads TGTGCCAGCAGCTTAGCGTTGGGGAGCTTCAGCAATCAGCCCCAGCATTTT. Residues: CASSLALGSFSNQPQHF.